This passage covers 7 T cell receptor beta chains from one sample sequenced in a study of cytomegalovirus exposure and HLA in healthy donors. This PCR relied on a set of 60 Vbeta primers and 13 Jbeta primers. The method was immunoSEQ multiplex PCR; TCRdb's version includes in-frame clones alone and lacks a portion of them. In the table there are roughly 200,000 clones, about 77% of which are singletons. Sequencing was done on a sample of PBMCs. The receptors were sampled from a female donor in good health and CMV-seronegative.

J is TRBJ2-1 and V is TRBV15; D unresolved. This CDR3 is 15 amino acids long. Trimming removed 3 bases at V and 4 bases at J, with 13 bases between. CDR1 and CDR2 (germline): LNHNV, YYDKDF (reference sequence). The CDR3 loop reads CATSSWSPDYNEQFF. The CDR3 coding sequence is TGTGCCACCAGCAGTTGGTCCCCAGATTACAATGAGCAGTTCTTC. Combining the CDR3 with reference TRBV15 and TRBJ2-1 gives the whole variable domain DAMVIQNPRYQVTQFGKPVTLSCSQTLNHNVMYWYQQKSSQAPKLLFHYYDKDFNNEADTPDNFQSRRPNTSFCFLDIRSPGLGDTAMYLCATSSWSPDYNEQFFGPGTRLTVL.

The chain uses TRBV2 and TRBJ1-2; 8 positions agree with TRBD1. The V segment lost 5 bases and the J segment 8 bases; nucleotides outside the gene matches: 7. CDR1 is SNHLY, CDR2 FYNNEI, per germline. The CDR3 sequence is 13 residues long. CDR3 bases: TGTGCCAGCAGTCCGACGACAGGGGTCGGCTACACCTTC. Translation gives CASSPTTGVGYTF.

This clone has only a few counts. The genes are TRBV29-1 and TRBJ2-5, with D tentatively TRBD2 (5 bases). In germline, CDR1 is SQVTM, CDR2 ANQGSEA. Deletions cut 8 bases from V and 5 bases from J, with 15 bases between. This CDR3 is 12 amino acids long. CDR3 in DNA: TGCAGCCCCGCGGGTCCCGCGGAGACCCAGTACTTC. Encoded protein: CSPAGPAETQYF.

The gene calls are TRBV7-3 and TRBJ1-3, with a tentative D call TRBD1 (6 bases). There are 17 residues in the CDR3. Germline values: CDR1 SGHTA, CDR2 FQGTGA. The V and J ends lost 6 bases and 0 bases respectively, with 18 bases between them. The CDR3 reads CASSPNPQGSSGNTIYF. Here the CDR3 DNA reads TGTGCCAGCAGTCCCAACCCCCAGGGGTCCTCTGGAAACACCATATATTTT.

The rearrangement links TRBV7-9 to TRBJ2-2; 7 bases fit TRBD1. This CDR3 comprises 15 residues. The J segment lost 2 bases and the V segment lost 3 bases, leaving 3 bases of the junction unmatched. Germline V lookup: CDR1 SEHNR, CDR2 FQNEAQ (reference sequence). CDR3 protein: CASSFGDRNTGELFF. CDR3 DNA: TGTGCCAGCAGCTTCGGGGACAGAAACACCGGGGAGCTGTTTTTT. Full variable domain (outside the CDR3, taken from reference TRBV7-9 and TRBJ2-2): DTGVSQNPRHKITKRGQNVTFRCDPISEHNRLYWYRQTLGQGPEFLTYFQNEAQLEKSRLLSDRFSAERPKGSFSTLEIQRTEQGDSAMYLCASSFGDRNTGELFFGEGSRLTVL.

V and J are TRBV10-2 and TRBJ1-1; D is possibly TRBD1 (6 bases). Germline CDR1 WSHSY, CDR2 SAAADI. The CDR3 extends over 15 amino acids. V shed 8 bases and J shed 6 bases, with 22 bases lying between them. DNA of the CDR3: TGCGCCAGCGCTTTTGTGATAGGGGGAGACGCTGAAGCTTTCTTT. Its translation is CASAFVIGGDAEAFF.

The chain couples TRBV5-6 to TRBJ2-5, with D possibly being TRBD1 (8 bases). V was pared by 3 bases and J by 5 bases, with 23 bases between. The CDR3 contains 17 residues. CDR1 and CDR2 from the germline V gene are SGHDT and YYEEEE. CDR3 loop: CASSSRGQGAVRETQYF. The CDR3 region has the DNA TGTGCCAGCAGCTCGCGGGGGCAGGGGGCGGTCAGGGAGACCCAGTACTTC.